Listed below are T cell receptor beta chains from one sample, sequenced in a study of PD-1 blockade in classical Hodgkin lymphoma. The data were produced by immunoSEQ multiplex PCR, yet TCRdb's version contains in-frame clones alone and is incomplete. In the table there are fewer than 30,000 clones, 75% to 90% of which are singletons. The specimen comprised peripheral blood mononuclear cells (PBMCs), sampled before the second cycle of nivolumab. Every receptor here comes from a human donor with classical Hodgkin lymphoma. Both conserved end residues are part of each CDR3. The D gene is left open where the match is weak. Some rows have no size entry. The others give once, few or many, or a class for an expanded clone.

d_gene: TRBD1; abundance: .; v_gene: TRBV10-2; j_gene: TRBJ1-1; len: 15; CDR3nt: TGCGCCAGCAGGAGGACAGGGCTAAAGGGCACTGAAGCTTTCTTT; CDR3aa: CASRRTGLKGTEAFF
d_gene: TRBD2; abundance: .; v_gene: TRBV9; j_gene: TRBJ2-3; len: 16; CDR3nt: TGTGCCAGCAGCGTAGAGGAGCTAGCGGGGTCAGATACGCAGTATTTT; CDR3aa: CASSVEELAGSDTQYF
d_gene: .; abundance: once; v_gene: TRBV5-4; j_gene: TRBJ2-7; len: 14; CDR3nt: TGTGCCATCGGCAAAGCGGGTTCTTCCTACGAGCAGTACTTC; CDR3aa: CAIGKAGSSYEQYF
d_gene: TRBD1; abundance: .; v_gene: TRBV2; j_gene: TRBJ1-1; len: 15; CDR3nt: TGTGCCAGCAGTTACAGGGGGCGCGGGAACACTGAAGCTTTCTTT; CDR3aa: CASSYRGRGNTEAFF
d_gene: .; abundance: .; v_gene: TRBV27; j_gene: TRBJ2-7; len: 13; CDR3nt: TGTGCCAGCAGTTCTATAGTCTCCTACGAGCAGTACTTC; CDR3aa: CASSSIVSYEQYF
d_gene: .; abundance: .; v_gene: TRBV6-5; j_gene: TRBJ1-2; len: 13; CDR3nt: TGTGCCAGCAGTTCGGGTTACGACTATGGCTACACCTTC; CDR3aa: CASSSGYDYGYTF
d_gene: TRBD1; abundance: .; v_gene: TRBV11-3; j_gene: TRBJ1-1; len: 12; CDR3nt: TGTGCCAGCAGAAGGACAGGGGGGAAAGCTTTCTTT; CDR3aa: CASRRTGGKAFF
d_gene: .; abundance: few; v_gene: TRBV30; j_gene: TRBJ2-1; len: 16; CDR3nt: TGTGCCTGGAGTGTTCACGGGCGGCTAGTAGGCAATGAGCAGTTCTTC; CDR3aa: CAWSVHGRLVGNEQFF
d_gene: .; abundance: .; v_gene: TRBV5-6; j_gene: TRBJ2-2; len: 15; CDR3nt: TGTGCCAGCAGCTCTCAGGGAGGGGGCACCGGGGAGCTGTTTTTT; CDR3aa: CASSSQGGGTGELFF
d_gene: TRBD2; abundance: .; v_gene: TRBV9; j_gene: TRBJ2-1; len: 16; CDR3nt: TGTGCCAGCAGCGTAGTACGGCGGGAGGTCTACAATGAGCAGTTCTTC; CDR3aa: CASSVVRREVYNEQFF
d_gene: TRBD1; abundance: .; v_gene: TRBV2; j_gene: TRBJ1-1; len: 14; CDR3nt: TGTGCCAGCAGTTGGGACAGCCGGGGCACTGAAGCTTTCTTT; CDR3aa: CASSWDSRGTEAFF
d_gene: .; abundance: once; v_gene: TRBV9; j_gene: TRBJ1-2; len: 16; CDR3nt: TGTGCCAGCAGCGTGTCCCGGGACGACAGACACTATGGCTACACCTTC; CDR3aa: CASSVSRDDRHYGYTF
d_gene: .; abundance: once; v_gene: TRBV14; j_gene: TRBJ2-2; len: 14; CDR3nt: TGTGCCAGCAGCCAAGATTACGGGACCGGGGAGCTGTTTTTT; CDR3aa: CASSQDYGTGELFF
d_gene: TRBD1; abundance: .; v_gene: TRBV6-4; j_gene: TRBJ1-1; len: 12; CDR3nt: TGTGCCCGACAGGGAGGGGACACTGAAGCTTTCTTT; CDR3aa: CARQGGDTEAFF
d_gene: .; abundance: .; v_gene: TRBV7-2; j_gene: TRBJ1-4; len: 14; CDR3nt: TGTGCCAGCCGCGGCGGGGGAGGACGAGAAAAACTGTTTTTT; CDR3aa: CASRGGGGREKLFF
d_gene: TRBD1; abundance: .; v_gene: TRBV6-5; j_gene: TRBJ1-4; len: 14; CDR3nt: TGTGCCAGCAGTCCCGGGACAGCGGCGAGTAAACTGTTTTTT; CDR3aa: CASSPGTAASKLFF
d_gene: .; abundance: .; v_gene: TRBV29-1; j_gene: TRBJ2-7; len: 12; CDR3nt: TGCAGCGTTGAGCAGGGGAGGCAAGAGCAGTACTTC; CDR3aa: CSVEQGRQEQYF
d_gene: .; abundance: .; v_gene: TRBV30; j_gene: TRBJ1-1; len: 15; CDR3nt: TGTGCCTGGAGTAGACCGGACAGACTGAACACTGAAGCTTTCTTT; CDR3aa: CAWSRPDRLNTEAFF
d_gene: TRBD1; abundance: .; v_gene: TRBV2; j_gene: TRBJ1-3; len: 15; CDR3nt: TGTGCCAGCAGTGAAGACAGGGGATGGGGAAACACCATATATTTT; CDR3aa: CASSEDRGWGNTIYF
d_gene: .; abundance: .; v_gene: TRBV7-9; j_gene: TRBJ1-2; len: 17; CDR3nt: TGTGCCAGCAGCTTAGGAGCGGGGGACTTAGCTAACTATGGCTACACCTTC; CDR3aa: CASSLGAGDLANYGYTF
d_gene: .; abundance: .; v_gene: TRBV6-1; j_gene: TRBJ1-1; len: 12; CDR3nt: TGTGCCAGCAGCCTATTAGGGACTGAAGCTTTCTTT; CDR3aa: CASSLLGTEAFF
d_gene: .; abundance: once; v_gene: TRBV7-2; j_gene: TRBJ2-7; len: 12; CDR3nt: TGTGCCAGCAGCTTGAGCTCCTACGAGCAGTACTTC; CDR3aa: CASSLSSYEQYF
d_gene: TRBD2; abundance: .; v_gene: TRBV19; j_gene: TRBJ2-1; len: 14; CDR3nt: TGTGCCAGTAGTCTGGGTCTAGCGGGGGCCGAGCAGTTCTTC; CDR3aa: CASSLGLAGAEQFF
d_gene: .; abundance: .; v_gene: TRBV4-1; j_gene: TRBJ2-1; len: 15; CDR3nt: TGCGCCAGCAGCCAAGAGCCTAGGAACTACAATGAGCAGCTCTTC; CDR3aa: CASSQEPRNYNEQLF
d_gene: .; abundance: .; v_gene: TRBV7-2; j_gene: TRBJ2-1; len: 12; CDR3nt: TGTGCCAGCAGCTTCCCCCCGGAGGAGCAGTTCTTC; CDR3aa: CASSFPPEEQFF
d_gene: .; abundance: .; v_gene: TRBV9; j_gene: TRBJ1-1; len: 15; CDR3nt: TGTGCCAGCAGCGGAGGATGGACCATGAACACTGAAGCTTTCTTT; CDR3aa: CASSGGWTMNTEAFF
d_gene: .; abundance: .; v_gene: TRBV4-2; j_gene: TRBJ1-2; len: 11; CDR3nt: TGTGCCAGCAGCCAAGAAGGAGGCTACACCTTC; CDR3aa: CASSQEGGYTF
d_gene: .; abundance: .; v_gene: TRBV11-2; j_gene: TRBJ2-1; len: 15; CDR3nt: TGTGCCAGCAGCTTAACTCTTGGGGACTACAATGAGCAGTTCTTC; CDR3aa: CASSLTLGDYNEQFF
d_gene: TRBD1; abundance: .; v_gene: TRBV18; j_gene: TRBJ1-2; len: 16; CDR3nt: TGTGCCAGCTCACCGGGACAGCAGGAGAGAGGGTATGGCTACACCTTC; CDR3aa: CASSPGQQERGYGYTF
d_gene: .; abundance: once; v_gene: TRBV30; j_gene: TRBJ1-6; len: 13; CDR3nt: TGTGCCTTACAGACCGTCGGTAGTTCACCCCTCCACTTT; CDR3aa: CALQTVGSSPLHF
d_gene: TRBD1; abundance: .; v_gene: TRBV5-1; j_gene: TRBJ1-3; len: 15; CDR3nt: TGCGCCAGCAGCCCGACAGGGGGGTCTGGAAACACCATATATTTT; CDR3aa: CASSPTGGSGNTIYF
d_gene: .; abundance: .; v_gene: TRBV6-5; j_gene: TRBJ2-3; len: 11; CDR3nt: TGTGCCAGCAGCAGCACAGATACGCAGTATTTT; CDR3aa: CASSSTDTQYF
d_gene: TRBD2; abundance: few; v_gene: TRBV6-5; j_gene: TRBJ2-7; len: 13; CDR3nt: TGTGCCAGACGACTAGCGGGGGGGCGCGAGCAGTACTTC; CDR3aa: CARRLAGGREQYF
d_gene: .; abundance: .; v_gene: TRBV7-2; j_gene: TRBJ1-3; len: 15; CDR3nt: TGTGCCAGCAGCTTTGGAGGGTACTCTGGAAACACCATATATTTT; CDR3aa: CASSFGGYSGNTIYF
d_gene: .; abundance: .; v_gene: TRBV6-1; j_gene: TRBJ1-1; len: 13; CDR3nt: TGTGCCAGCAGTGAAGCGGGGGGCACTGAAGCTTTCTTT; CDR3aa: CASSEAGGTEAFF
d_gene: TRBD2; abundance: .; v_gene: TRBV19; j_gene: TRBJ2-1; len: 15; CDR3nt: TGTGCCAGTAGTACACTAGCGGGAGCGAGGAATGAGCAGTTCTTC; CDR3aa: CASSTLAGARNEQFF
d_gene: .; abundance: .; v_gene: TRBV19; j_gene: TRBJ1-2; len: 14; CDR3nt: TGTGCCAGTAGTATCGGCAGAGCAAACTATGGCTACACCTTC; CDR3aa: CASSIGRANYGYTF
d_gene: TRBD1; abundance: .; v_gene: TRBV4-3; j_gene: TRBJ2-1; len: 16; CDR3nt: TGCGCCAGCAGCCGTCAAGGGGGCAAATGGGACAATGAGCAGTTCTTC; CDR3aa: CASSRQGGKWDNEQFF
d_gene: .; abundance: .; v_gene: TRBV6-5; j_gene: TRBJ1-1; len: 13; CDR3nt: TGTGCCAGCAGTTACGTCGGGGATACTGAAGCTTTCTTT; CDR3aa: CASSYVGDTEAFF
d_gene: TRBD1; abundance: few; v_gene: TRBV5-4; j_gene: TRBJ2-3; len: 13; CDR3nt: TGTGCCAGCAGCTTAACAGGGGGAGATACGCAGTATTTT; CDR3aa: CASSLTGGDTQYF